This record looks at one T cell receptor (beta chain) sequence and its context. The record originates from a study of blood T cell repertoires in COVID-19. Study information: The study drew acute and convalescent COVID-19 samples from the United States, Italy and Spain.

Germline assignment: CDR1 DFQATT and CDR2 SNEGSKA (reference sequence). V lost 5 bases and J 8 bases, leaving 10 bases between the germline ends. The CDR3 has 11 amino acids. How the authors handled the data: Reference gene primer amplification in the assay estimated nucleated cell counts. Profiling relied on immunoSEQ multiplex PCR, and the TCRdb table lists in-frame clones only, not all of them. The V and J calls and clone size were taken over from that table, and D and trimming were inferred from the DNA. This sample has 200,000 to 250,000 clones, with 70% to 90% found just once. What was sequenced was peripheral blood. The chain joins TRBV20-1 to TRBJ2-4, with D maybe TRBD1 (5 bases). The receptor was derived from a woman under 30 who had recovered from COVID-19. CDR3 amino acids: CSAVIGDIQYF. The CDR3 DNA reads TGCAGTGCTGTTATAGGGGACATTCAGTACTTC.